This is a list of T cell receptor beta chains from one sample in a study of CD8+ T cells in alopecia areata. Here immunoSEQ multiplex PCR was the method, and the copy in TCRdb shows in-frame clones only, minus some. This sample has fewer than 200,000 clones, with 50% to 75% found just once. The sample was CD4+ T cells sorted from blood, taken around week 55, from a patient treated with tofacitinib. The receptors originated from a human donor with alopecia areata. CDR3s include the opening cysteine and the closing phenylalanine or tryptophan.

TRBV2 CASSRQGVDNSPLHF
TRBV15 CATSNAPVGANVLTF
TRBV25-1 CASSEAGTAYNEQFF
TRBV11-1 CASRGENQGQETQYF
TRBV5-1 CASSRSGESYNEQFF
TRBV2 CASSDGIRSYNSPLHF
TRBV6-5 CATGKYEQYF
TRBV11-2 CASSLEDTQYF
TRBV30 CAFGQPPSYEQYF
TRBV19 CASSIPGTGTDTQYF
TRBV19 CASSPWTGDSYGYTF
TRBV7-3 CASSLASGGPQETQYF
TRBV30 CAWSVQQGDQPQHF
TRBV29-1 CSVGRGLPYNEQFF
TRBV7-6 CASRPPPTGRRTDTQYF
TRBV5-1 CASSTGLDEQYF
TRBV10-3 CAIMGDGQSTDTQYF
TRBV9 CASSRLARNEQFF
TRBV6-1 CASRTPGQTMGGYTF
TRBV6-6 CASGRDRAWEQYF
TRBV30 CACGGSSTYNSPLHF
TRBV29-1 CSVQRQGSSGANVLTF
TRBV6-5 CASSYVGVGYGYTF
TRBV6-4 CASSKDRYNEQFF
TRBV27 CASSSTANTEAFF
TRBV5-1 CASSPDREQFF
TRBV4-1 CASSQSTLGTQETQYF
TRBV7-2 CASSRFSSLRETQYF
TRBV29-1 CSVFAGSGANVLTF